This TCR beta chain comes out of a study of T cells after yellow fever vaccination. Overall study findings and caveats: FACS-sorted repertoires might harbor abundant contaminating clonotypes from the bulk population.

Trimming took off 5 bases at V and 2 bases at J, with 10 bases between the two ends. There are 14 residues in the CDR3. The germline V gene encodes CDR1 SGHTA and CDR2 FQGNSA. TCRdb reanalysed the 5' RACE reads using MiXCR and keeps one entry per CDR3 protein. There are under 500,000 distinct CDR3 sequences in the sample; 15% to 20% occur only once, and roughly a sixth lies in the top ten. Remarks on this clonotype: The antigen remains undetermined.

The chain links TRBV7-2 to TRBJ1-3; D is unclear. This TCR was recovered from a man between 18 and 35 years old who received the YFV17D yellow fever vaccine. Sequencing used PBMCs, obtained before the yellow fever booster vaccination. The CDR3 nucleotides are TGTGCCAGCAGCGCAACTGGGGCTGGAAACACCATATATTTT. Its translation: CASSATGAGNTIYF.